This T cell receptor beta chain was profiled in a study of cytomegalovirus exposure and HLA in healthy donors. Study background: Unique TCRs from HLA-typed donors, approximately 80 million of them, were held in an early data release.

This clone turned up a few times. Its antigen is as yet unknown. PCR employed 60 Vbeta and 13 Jbeta primers. Measured with immunoSEQ multiplex PCR; TCRdb has only the in-frame clones, and not every one. The sample includes roughly 150,000 clones, around 79% of them seen just once. Study results and caveats: Sequences of the TCR beta chain were said to predict the HLA-A and HLA-B alleles of most subjects accurately. Fewer than 200 TCR beta chains were listed as cytomegalovirus-associated. Analysis was carried out at a later point, and it linked a missense DCLRE1C variant to TCR beta V- and J-gene trimming.

The V gene's germline CDR1 is SGHAT and CDR2 FQNNGV. CDR3 length: 16 amino acids. V was clipped by 5 bases and J by 7 bases; unmatched bases: 12. The chain carries TRBV11-2 and TRBJ1-4; 8 bases fit TRBD1. Sequenced material: PBMCs. The clonotype comes from a male donor in good health and CMV-seronegative. The CDR3 DNA sequence: TGTGCCAGCAGCACCTGGAGCGGACAGGGTGCTGAAAAACTGTTTTTT. It specifies CASSTWSGQGAEKLFF. Supplemented by reference TRBV11-2 and TRBJ1-4, the full variable domain reads EAGVAQSPRYKIIEKRQSVAFWCNPISGHATLYWYQQILGQGPKLLIQFQNNGVVDDSQLPKDRFSAERLKGVDSTLKIQPAKLEDSAVYLCASSTWSGQGAEKLFFGSGTQLSVL.